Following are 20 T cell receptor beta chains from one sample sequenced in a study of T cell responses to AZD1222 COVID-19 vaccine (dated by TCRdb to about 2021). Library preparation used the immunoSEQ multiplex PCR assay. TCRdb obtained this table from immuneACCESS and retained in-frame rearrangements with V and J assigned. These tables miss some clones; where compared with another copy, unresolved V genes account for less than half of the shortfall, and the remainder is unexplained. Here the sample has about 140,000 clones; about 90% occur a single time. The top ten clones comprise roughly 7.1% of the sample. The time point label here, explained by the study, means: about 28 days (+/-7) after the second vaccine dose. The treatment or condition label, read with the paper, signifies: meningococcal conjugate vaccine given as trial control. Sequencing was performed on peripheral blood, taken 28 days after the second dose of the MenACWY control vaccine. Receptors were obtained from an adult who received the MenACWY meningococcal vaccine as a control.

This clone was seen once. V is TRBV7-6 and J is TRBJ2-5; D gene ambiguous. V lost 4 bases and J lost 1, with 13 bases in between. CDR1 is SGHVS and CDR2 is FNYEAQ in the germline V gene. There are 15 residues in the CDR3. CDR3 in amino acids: CASSWSRLSQETQYF. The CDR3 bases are TGTGCCAGCAGCTGGTCCAGACTTTCCCAAGAGACCCAGTACTTC.

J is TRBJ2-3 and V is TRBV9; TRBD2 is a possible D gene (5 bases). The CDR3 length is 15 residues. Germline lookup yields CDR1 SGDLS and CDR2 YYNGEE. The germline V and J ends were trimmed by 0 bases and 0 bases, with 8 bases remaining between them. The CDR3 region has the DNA TGTGCCAGCAGCGTAGGTACTAGGAGCACAGATACGCAGTATTTT. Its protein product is CASSVGTRSTDTQYF.

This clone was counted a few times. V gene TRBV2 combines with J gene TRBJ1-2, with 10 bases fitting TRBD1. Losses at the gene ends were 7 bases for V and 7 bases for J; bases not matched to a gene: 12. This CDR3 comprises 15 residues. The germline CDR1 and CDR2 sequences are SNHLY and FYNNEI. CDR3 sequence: CASTEKDRGRFGYTF. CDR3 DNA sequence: TGTGCCAGCACGGAAAAAGACAGGGGGCGGTTTGGCTACACCTTC.

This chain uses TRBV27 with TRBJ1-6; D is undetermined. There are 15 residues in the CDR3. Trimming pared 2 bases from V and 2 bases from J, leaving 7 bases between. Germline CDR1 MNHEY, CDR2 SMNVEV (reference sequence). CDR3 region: CASSLRRTYNSPLHF. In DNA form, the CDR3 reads TGTGCCAGCAGTTTACGGCGGACCTATAATTCACCCCTCCACTTT.

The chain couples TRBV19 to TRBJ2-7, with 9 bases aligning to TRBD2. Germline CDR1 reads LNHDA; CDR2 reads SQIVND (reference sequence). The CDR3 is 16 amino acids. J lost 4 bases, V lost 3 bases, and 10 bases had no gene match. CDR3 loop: CASSIPGVAGAYEQYF. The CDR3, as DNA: TGTGCCAGTAGTATCCCAGGGGTAGCGGGAGCTTACGAGCAGTACTTC.

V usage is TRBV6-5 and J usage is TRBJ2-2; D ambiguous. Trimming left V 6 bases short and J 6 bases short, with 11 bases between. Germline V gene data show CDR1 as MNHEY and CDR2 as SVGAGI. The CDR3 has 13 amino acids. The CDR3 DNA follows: TGTGCCAGCAGGGTGCCGGGTGCCGGGGAGCTGTTTTTT. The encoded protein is CASRVPGAGELFF.

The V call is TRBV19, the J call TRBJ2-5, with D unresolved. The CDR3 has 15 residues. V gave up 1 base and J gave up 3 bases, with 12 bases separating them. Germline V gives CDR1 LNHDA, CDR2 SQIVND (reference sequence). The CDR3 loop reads CASSIGGRIEETQYF. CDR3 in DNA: TGTGCCAGTAGTATAGGAGGCAGAATCGAAGAGACCCAGTACTTC.

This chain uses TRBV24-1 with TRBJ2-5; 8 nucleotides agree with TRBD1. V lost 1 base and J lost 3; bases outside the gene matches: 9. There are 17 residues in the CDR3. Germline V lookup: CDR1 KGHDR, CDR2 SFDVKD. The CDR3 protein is CATSDLAGTGGKETQYF. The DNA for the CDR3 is TGTGCCACCAGTGATTTAGCAGGAACAGGGGGTAAAGAGACCCAGTACTTC.

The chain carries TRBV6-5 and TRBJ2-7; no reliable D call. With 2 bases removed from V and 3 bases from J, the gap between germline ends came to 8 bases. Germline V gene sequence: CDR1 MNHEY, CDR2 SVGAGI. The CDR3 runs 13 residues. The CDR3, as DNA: TGTGCCAGCAGTTACATGGATCGCTACGAGCAGTACTTC. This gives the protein CASSYMDRYEQYF.

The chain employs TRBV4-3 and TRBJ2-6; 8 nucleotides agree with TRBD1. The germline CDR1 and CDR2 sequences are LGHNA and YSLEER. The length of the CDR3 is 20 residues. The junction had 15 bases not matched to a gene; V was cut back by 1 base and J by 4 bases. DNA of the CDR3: TGCGCCAGCAGCCAAGTGTTTCGGGACAGGCATTTGGGAGGGGCCAACGTCCTGACTTTC. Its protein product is CASSQVFRDRHLGGANVLTF.

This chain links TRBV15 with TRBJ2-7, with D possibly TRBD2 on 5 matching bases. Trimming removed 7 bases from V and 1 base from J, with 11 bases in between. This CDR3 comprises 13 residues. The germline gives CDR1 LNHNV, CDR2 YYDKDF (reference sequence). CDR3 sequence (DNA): TGTGCCACCAAGGCTCCGGGATCCTACGAGCAGTACTTC. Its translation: CATKAPGSYEQYF. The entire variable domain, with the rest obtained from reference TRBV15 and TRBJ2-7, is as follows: DAMVIQNPRYQVTQFGKPVTLSCSQTLNHNVMYWYQQKSSQAPKLLFHYYDKDFNNEADTPDNFQSRRPNTSFCFLDIRSPGLGDTAMYLCATKAPGSYEQYFGPGTRLTVT.

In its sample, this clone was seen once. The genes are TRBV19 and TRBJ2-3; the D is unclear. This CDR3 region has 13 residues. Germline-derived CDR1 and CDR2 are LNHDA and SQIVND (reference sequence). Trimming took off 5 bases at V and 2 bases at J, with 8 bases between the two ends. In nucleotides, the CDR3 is TGTGCCAGTAGTGAGAACCCCACAGATACGCAGTATTTT. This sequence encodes CASSENPTDTQYF. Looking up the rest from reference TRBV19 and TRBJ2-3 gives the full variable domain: DGGITQSPKYLFRKEGQNVTLSCEQNLNHDAMYWYRQDPGQGLRLIYYSQIVNDFQKGDIAEGYSVSREKKESFPLTVTSAQKNPTAFYLCASSENPTDTQYFGPGTRLTVL.

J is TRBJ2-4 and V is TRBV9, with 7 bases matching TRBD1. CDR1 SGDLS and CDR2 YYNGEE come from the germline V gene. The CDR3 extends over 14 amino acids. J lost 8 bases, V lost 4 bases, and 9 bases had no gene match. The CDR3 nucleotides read TGTGCCAGCAGCCCCACCGGACAGGCGGACATTCAGTACTTC. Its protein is CASSPTGQADIQYF.

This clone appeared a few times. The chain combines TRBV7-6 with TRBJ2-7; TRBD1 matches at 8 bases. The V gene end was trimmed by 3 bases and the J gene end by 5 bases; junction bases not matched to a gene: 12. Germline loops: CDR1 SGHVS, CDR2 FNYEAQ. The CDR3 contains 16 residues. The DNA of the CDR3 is TGTGCCAGCAGCTTGGGGGGAAGGGACAGGAGCCACGAGCAGTACTTC. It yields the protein CASSLGGRDRSHEQYF.

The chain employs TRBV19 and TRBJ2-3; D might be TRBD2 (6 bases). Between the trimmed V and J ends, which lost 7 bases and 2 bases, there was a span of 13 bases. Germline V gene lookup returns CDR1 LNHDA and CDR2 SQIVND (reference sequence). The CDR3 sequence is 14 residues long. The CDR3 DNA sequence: TGTGCCAGTAACCTTCGGCGGGACACAGATACGCAGTATTTT. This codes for CASNLRRDTDTQYF.

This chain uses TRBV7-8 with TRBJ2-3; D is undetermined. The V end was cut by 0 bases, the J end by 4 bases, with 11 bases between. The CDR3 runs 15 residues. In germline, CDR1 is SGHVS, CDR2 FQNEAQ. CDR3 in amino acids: CASSLADLGPDTQYF. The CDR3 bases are TGTGCCAGCAGCTTAGCGGACCTGGGCCCAGATACGCAGTATTTT.

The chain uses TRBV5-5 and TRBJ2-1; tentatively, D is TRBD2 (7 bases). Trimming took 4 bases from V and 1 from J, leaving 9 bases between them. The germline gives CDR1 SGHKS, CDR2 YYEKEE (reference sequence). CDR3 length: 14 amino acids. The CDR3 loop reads CASSKGGSYNEQFF. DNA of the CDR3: TGTGCCAGCAGCAAGGGGGGGTCCTACAATGAGCAGTTCTTC.

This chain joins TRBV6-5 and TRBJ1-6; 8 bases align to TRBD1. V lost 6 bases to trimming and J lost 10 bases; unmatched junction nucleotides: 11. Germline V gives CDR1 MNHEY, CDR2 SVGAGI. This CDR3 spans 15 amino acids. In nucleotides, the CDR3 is TGTGCCAGCAGGGACCGCGGGACAGGTGAATCACCCCTCCACTTT. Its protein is CASRDRGTGESPLHF.

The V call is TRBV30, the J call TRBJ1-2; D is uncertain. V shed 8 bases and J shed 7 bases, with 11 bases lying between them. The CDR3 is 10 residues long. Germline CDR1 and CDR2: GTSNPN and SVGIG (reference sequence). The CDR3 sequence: CAARVGGYTF. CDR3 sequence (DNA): TGTGCCGCTAGGGTAGGTGGCTACACCTTC.

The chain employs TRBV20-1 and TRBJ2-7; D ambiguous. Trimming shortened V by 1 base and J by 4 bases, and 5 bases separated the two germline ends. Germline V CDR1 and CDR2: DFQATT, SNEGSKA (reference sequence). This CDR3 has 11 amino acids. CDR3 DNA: TGCAGTGCTAGAGGGAAGTACGAGCAGTACTTC. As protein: CSARGKYEQYF.